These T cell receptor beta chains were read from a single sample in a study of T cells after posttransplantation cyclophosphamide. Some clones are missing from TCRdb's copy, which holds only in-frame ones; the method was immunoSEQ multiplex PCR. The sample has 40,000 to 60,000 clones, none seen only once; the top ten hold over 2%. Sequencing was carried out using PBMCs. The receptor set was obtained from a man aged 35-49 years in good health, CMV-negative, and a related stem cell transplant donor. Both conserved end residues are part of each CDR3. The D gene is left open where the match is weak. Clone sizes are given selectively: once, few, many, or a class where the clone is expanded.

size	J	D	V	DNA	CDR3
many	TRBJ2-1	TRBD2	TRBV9	TGTGCCAGCAGCACGACTAGCGGGAGGATGGGAGAGCAGTTCTTC	CASSTTSGRMGEQFF
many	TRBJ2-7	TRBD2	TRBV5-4	TGTGCCAGCAGCCCGGGACTAGTCACCTACGAGCAGTACTTC	CASSPGLVTYEQYF
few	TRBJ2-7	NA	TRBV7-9	TGTGCCAGTTCAGGGGCCTACGAGCAGTACTTC	CASSGAYEQYF
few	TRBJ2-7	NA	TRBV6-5	TGTGCCAGCAGAACGGGCCTGGGGAGCGAGCAGTACTTC	CASRTGLGSEQYF
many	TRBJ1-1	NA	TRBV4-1	TGCGCCAGCAGCGGACGGGCAGGGTCTGTGAACACTGAAGCTTTCTTT	CASSGRAGSVNTEAFF
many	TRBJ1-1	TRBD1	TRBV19	TGTGCCAGTAGTATACTGCAATCGACAGGGCAAGCTTTCTTT	CASSILQSTGQAFF
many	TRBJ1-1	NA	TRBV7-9	TGTGCCAGCAGCCCGGCGGGGAGAGAAGCTTTCTTT	CASSPAGREAFF
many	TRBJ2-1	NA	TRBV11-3	TGTGCCAGCAGCTTAGACCACCGGAATGAGCAGTTCTTC	CASSLDHRNEQFF
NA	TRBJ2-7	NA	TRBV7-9	TGTGCCAGCAGCTTAGCCCATCTCGAGCAGTACTTC	CASSLAHLEQYF
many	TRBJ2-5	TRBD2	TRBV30	TGTGCCTGGAGTACGGTAGCGGGATGGGGTGAAGAGACCCAGTACTTC	CAWSTVAGWGEETQYF
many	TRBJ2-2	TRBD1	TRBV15	TGTGCCACCTACAGGGACAGGGGGCGGGCCGGGGAGCTGTTTTTT	CATYRDRGRAGELFF
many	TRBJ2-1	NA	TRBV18	TGTGCCAGCTCAAGCGGACTGAACAATGAGCAGTTCTTC	CASSSGLNNEQFF
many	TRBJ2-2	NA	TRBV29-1	TGCAGCGTTGGGCCAGGAGCGGCTGGCGGGGAGCTGTTTTTT	CSVGPGAAGGELFF
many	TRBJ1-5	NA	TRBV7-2	TGTGCCAGCAGTCCTCAACTGAGCAATCAGCCCCAGCATTTT	CASSPQLSNQPQHF
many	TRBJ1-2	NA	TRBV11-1	TGTGCCAGCAGCTTATTGTCGACAGATGGCTACACCTTC	CASSLLSTDGYTF
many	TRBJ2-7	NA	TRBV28	TGTGCCAGCAGCCAACCCCTACTGTACTACGAGCAGTACTTC	CASSQPLLYYEQYF
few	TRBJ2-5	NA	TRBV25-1	TGTGCCAGCAGTCAGGGGAAGCAGTACTTC	CASSQGKQYF
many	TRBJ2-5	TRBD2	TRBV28	TGTGCCAGCAGTATAAACACTAGCGGGAGGGAAGAGACCCAGTACTTC	CASSINTSGREETQYF
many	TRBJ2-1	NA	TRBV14	TGTGCCAGCAGCCCTAGGCCCAATGAGCAGTTCTTC	CASSPRPNEQFF
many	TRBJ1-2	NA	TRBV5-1	TGCGCCAGCTCCAGGGGTTCAGGGGTGGACTATGGCTACACCTTC	CASSRGSGVDYGYTF
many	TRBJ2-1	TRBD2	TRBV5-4	TGTGCCAGCAGCTTAGAGGGAGGGGAAGGCAATGAGCAGTTCTTC	CASSLEGGEGNEQFF
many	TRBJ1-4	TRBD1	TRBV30	TGTGCCTGGGCGGGACAGGGAGGTGAAAAACTGTTTTTT	CAWAGQGGEKLFF
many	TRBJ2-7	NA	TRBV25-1	TGTGCCAGCAGTCCGGGGACCTACGAGCAGTACTTC	CASSPGTYEQYF
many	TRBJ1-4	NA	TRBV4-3	TGCGCCAGCAGCCAAGATGGACAGCCTAATGAAAAACTGTTTTTT	CASSQDGQPNEKLFF
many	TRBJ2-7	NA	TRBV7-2	TGTGCCAGCAGCTCCCGGGAGGGGGCGGTCTACGAGCAGTACTTC	CASSSREGAVYEQYF
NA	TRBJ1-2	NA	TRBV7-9	TGTGCCAGCAGCACCCGACAGGTGGAGTTCTCCTATGGCTACACCTTC	CASSTRQVEFSYGYTF
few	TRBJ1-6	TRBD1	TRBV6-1	TGTGCCAGCAACAGGGACAGGGGAAATTCACCCCTCCACTTT	CASNRDRGNSPLHF
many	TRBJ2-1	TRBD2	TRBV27	TGTGCCAGCAGTTTATTCGGGGGGAGCTTCTACAATGAGCAGTTCTTC	CASSLFGGSFYNEQFF
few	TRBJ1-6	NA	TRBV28	TGTGCCAGCAGCGACGGGAGGTACGGGGATAATTCACCCCTCCACTTT	CASSDGRYGDNSPLHF
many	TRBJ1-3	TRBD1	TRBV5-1	TGCGCCAGCAGCTTGGGACAGGGGCTTCGGGGAAACACCATATATTTT	CASSLGQGLRGNTIYF
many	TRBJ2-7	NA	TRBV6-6	TGTGCCAGCCGCCCAGGGCAGTCCTACGAGCAGTACTTC	CASRPGQSYEQYF
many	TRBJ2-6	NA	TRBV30	TGTGCCTGGAGTCAGAGGGGACTCCACTCTGGGGCCAACGTCCTGACTTTC	CAWSQRGLHSGANVLTF
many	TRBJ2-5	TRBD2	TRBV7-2	TGTGCCAGCAGCCGTACTCTCAATTGGGCTAGCGGGAGGGTTGAGACCCAGTACTTC	CASSRTLNWASGRVETQYF
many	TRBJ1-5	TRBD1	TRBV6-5	TGTGCCAGCAGACCGGGACAGGGGTACAATAAGCCCCAGCATTTT	CASRPGQGYNKPQHF
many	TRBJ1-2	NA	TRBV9	TGTGCCAGCAGCGTAGGGCCAGGCACGGACTACACCTTC	CASSVGPGTDYTF
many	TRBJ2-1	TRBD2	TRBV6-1	TGTGCCGGTCGACTAGCGGACAATGAGCAGTTCTTC	CAGRLADNEQFF
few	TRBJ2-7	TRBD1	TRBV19	TGTGCCAGTAGGCAGGAAACAGGGGCCAACCTCCCATCCTACGAGCAGTACTTC	CASRQETGANLPSYEQYF
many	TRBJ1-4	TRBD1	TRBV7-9	TGTGCCAGCAGCCAGCAGACAGGGCCTAATGAAAAACTGTTTTTT	CASSQQTGPNEKLFF
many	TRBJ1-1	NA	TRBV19	TGTGCCAGTAGTATCAACAGGAACACTGAAGCTTTCTTT	CASSINRNTEAFF
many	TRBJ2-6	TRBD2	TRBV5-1	TGCGCCAGCAGCTCCGGCCTGCGGGAGCTCGGTGGGGCCAACGTCCTGACTTTC	CASSSGLRELGGANVLTF
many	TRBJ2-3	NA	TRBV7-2	TGTGCCAGCAGCAGGGGCCTAGGGCGCACAGATACGCAGTATTTT	CASSRGLGRTDTQYF
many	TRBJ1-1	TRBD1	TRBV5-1	TGCGCCAGCAGCTCCAACATGAAGGGACAGCTGAACACTGAAGCTTTCTTT	CASSSNMKGQLNTEAFF
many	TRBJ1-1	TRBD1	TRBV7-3	TGTGCCAGCAGCCTAAGCGGGACACAGGGGGCGGTGACCCCTGAAGCTTTCTTT	CASSLSGTQGAVTPEAFF
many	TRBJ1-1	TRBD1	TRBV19	TGTGCCAGTAGTATATTTTTGGGACAGGTGAACACTGAAGCTTTCTTT	CASSIFLGQVNTEAFF
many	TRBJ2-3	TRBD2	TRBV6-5	TGTGCCAGCAGCTTACTAGCGGGAGAAACAGATACGCAGTATTTT	CASSLLAGETDTQYF
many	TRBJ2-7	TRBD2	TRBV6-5	TGTGCCAGCAGTTACTCCGGACTAGCGGGAGTCCGGGAGCAGTACTTC	CASSYSGLAGVREQYF
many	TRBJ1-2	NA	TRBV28	TGTGCCAGCAGTTTGGCACAGGTCTATGGCTACACCTTC	CASSLAQVYGYTF
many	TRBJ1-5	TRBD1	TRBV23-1	TGCGCCAGCAGTCAATCCGCAGAGGGGGCAGATCAGCCCCAGCATTTT	CASSQSAEGADQPQHF
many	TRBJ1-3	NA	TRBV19	TGTGCCAGTGCCCTAGGGGAATCTGGAAACACCATATATTTT	CASALGESGNTIYF
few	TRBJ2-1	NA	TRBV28	TGTGCCAGCAGTTTTCTTACGGAGACAGGGAGGAAGTCCTACAATGAGCAGTTCTTC	CASSFLTETGRKSYNEQFF
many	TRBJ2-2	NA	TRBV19	TGTGCCAGTAGTCCCCTGGGGGGAGCAGACACCGGGAAGCTGTTTTTT	CASSPLGGADTGKLFF
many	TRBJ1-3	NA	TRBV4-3	TGCGCCAGCAGCCAAGAGATCGGTAACCCTGGAAACACCATATATTTT	CASSQEIGNPGNTIYF
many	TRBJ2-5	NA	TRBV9	TGTGCCAGCAGCGTAGACAGCGGGTCGGCGGAGACCCAGTACTTC	CASSVDSGSAETQYF
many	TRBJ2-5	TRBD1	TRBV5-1	TGCGCCAGCAGGGAGACAGGGGGCGGTGAGACCCAGTACTTC	CASRETGGGETQYF